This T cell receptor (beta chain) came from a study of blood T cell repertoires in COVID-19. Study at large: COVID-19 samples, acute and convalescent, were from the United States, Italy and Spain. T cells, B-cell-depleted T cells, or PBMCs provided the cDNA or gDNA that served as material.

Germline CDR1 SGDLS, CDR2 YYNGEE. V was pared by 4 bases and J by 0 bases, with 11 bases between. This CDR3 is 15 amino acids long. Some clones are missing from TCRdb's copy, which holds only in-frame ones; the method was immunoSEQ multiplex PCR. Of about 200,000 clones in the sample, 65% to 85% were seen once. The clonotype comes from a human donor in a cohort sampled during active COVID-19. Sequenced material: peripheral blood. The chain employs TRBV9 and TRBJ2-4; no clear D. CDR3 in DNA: TGTGCCAGCAGCCCCCGGAGATTAGCCAAAAACATTCAGTACTTC. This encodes CASSPRRLAKNIQYF.